A single sample gave rise to the 31 T cell receptor beta chains below, sequenced in a study of beta chain features in type 1 diabetes. Notes on the study in general: Moderate but significant shortening of TCRB CDR3s was recorded in all four CD4+ subsets from Type 1 diabetes patients.

cDNA synthesis used the whole RNA isolate, giving expressed TCRB sequences. TCRdb's copy holds only in-frame clones and misses some; the assay was immunoSEQ multiplex PCR. The sample lists over 150,000 clones, approximately 10% occurring once. Their antigen targets remain unknown. The specimen was central memory CD4+ T cells from blood. Receptors originate from a man aged 30-40 years with type 1 diabetes.

This clone appeared a few times. The chain combines TRBV7-9 with TRBJ1-2; D is unclear. The CDR3 runs to 13 residues. V was shortened by 6 bases and J by 7 bases, with 15 bases between the two germline ends. Per germline, CDR1 SEHNR and CDR2 FQNEAQ (reference sequence). The CDR3 here is CASRPEEGSGYTF. The CDR3, as DNA: TGTGCCAGCAGGCCCGAGGAGGGCTCTGGCTACACCTTC.

This clone was counted a few times. The chain carries TRBV9 and TRBJ1-2, with 7 bases matching TRBD1. The CDR3 is made up of 14 amino acids. V shed 0 bases, J shed 7 bases, and the junction held 6 bases outside the gene matches. Germline CDR1 and CDR2: SGDLS and YYNGEE. The CDR3 here is CASSVVRGRRGYTF. The CDR3 nucleotides read TGTGCCAGCAGCGTAGTTAGGGGGCGTCGTGGCTACACCTTC. Filled out from reference TRBV9 and TRBJ1-2, the complete variable domain reads DSGVTQTPKHLITATGQRVTLRCSPRSGDLSVYWYQQSLDQGLQFLIQYYNGEERAKGNILERFSAQQFPDLHSELNLSSLELGDSALYFCASSVVRGRRGYTFGSGTRLTVV.

This sequence joins TRBV7-9 and TRBJ2-5; a weak D match, TRBD1 (6 bases). Trimming left V 1 base short and J 5 bases short, with 11 bases between. Germline V CDR1 and CDR2: SEHNR, FQNEAQ (reference sequence). The CDR3 is 14 amino acids. CDR3 residues: CASSLVVRGETQYF. The CDR3, as DNA: TGTGCCAGCAGCTTAGTTGTCAGGGGTGAGACCCAGTACTTC.

The table lists this clone with a few counts. The rearrangement joins TRBV6-5 to TRBJ1-1; 8 bases are a match to TRBD1. This CDR3 has 14 amino acids. Losses at the gene ends were 4 bases for V and 5 bases for J; bases not matched to a gene: 6. The germline V gene encodes CDR1 MNHEY and CDR2 SVGAGI. The CDR3 DNA is TGTGCCAGCAGTTTGGACAGGGTCCGAACTGAAGCTTTCTTT. Protein sequence: CASSLDRVRTEAFF.

This clone was detected a few times. The rearrangement joins TRBV7-9 to TRBJ2-7, with 9 bases that match TRBD2. Germline lookup yields CDR1 SEHNR and CDR2 FQNEAQ (reference sequence). The CDR3 consists of 17 residues. Losses at the gene ends were 1 base for V and 2 bases for J; bases not matched to a gene: 9. For the CDR3, the DNA is TGTGCCAGCAGCTTAGGGCGTGGAGCGGGAGGTGCCTACGAGCAGTACTTC. This gives the protein CASSLGRGAGGAYEQYF.

This clone was observed once. V gene TRBV19 combines with J gene TRBJ2-1, with D maybe TRBD2 (6 bases). Trimming left V 3 bases short and J 6 bases short, with 18 bases between. Per germline, CDR1 LNHDA and CDR2 SQIVND (reference sequence). This CDR3 contains 16 residues. CDR3 bases: TGTGCCAGTAGTATTAGGCAAGCGGGCGATTTCAATGAGCAGTTCTTC. Its translation is CASSIRQAGDFNEQFF.

This clone was picked up a small number of times. CDR3 in amino acids: CASSYGSDFNEQFF. CDR3 in DNA: TGTGCCAGCAGTTACGGCAGCGACTTCAATGAGCAGTTCTTC. The rearrangement links TRBV6-6 to TRBJ2-1; D gene uncertain. The CDR3 has 14 residues. The V and J ends lost 2 bases and 6 bases respectively, with 11 bases between them. Germline V CDR1 and CDR2: MNHNY, SVGAGI (reference sequence).

As regards this clone: Other DNA sequences of this sample code for an identical CDR3. The chain joins TRBV5-1 to TRBJ2-7; D unresolved. The V end lost 0 bases, the J end lost 2 bases, and 9 bases lay between the germline ends. Per the germline V gene, CDR1 is SGHRS and CDR2 is YFSETQ. The CDR3 consists of 14 residues. The DNA of the CDR3 is TGCGCCAGCAGCTTGGGCTCTGCTACCTACGAGCAGTACTTC. Encoded protein: CASSLGSATYEQYF.

This chain uses TRBV7-9 with TRBJ1-2; D gene ambiguous. CDR1 and CDR2 (germline): SEHNR, FQNEAQ (reference sequence). This CDR3 is 15 amino acids long. The V and J ends lost 10 bases and 2 bases respectively, with 20 bases between them. The CDR3 protein is CATAFPPERNYGYTF. Here the CDR3 DNA reads TGTGCCACCGCGTTCCCGCCGGAGAGAAACTATGGCTACACCTTC.

The rearrangement uses TRBV11-2 and TRBJ2-1; tentative D call: TRBD2 (6 bases). Trimming pared 1 base from V and 2 bases from J, leaving 15 bases between. Germline V gene sequence: CDR1 SGHAT, CDR2 FQNNGV. There are 17 residues in the CDR3. CDR3 region: CASSLGIGAGPYNEQFF. As DNA, the CDR3 is TGTGCCAGCAGCTTAGGGATCGGGGCGGGACCCTACAATGAGCAGTTCTTC.

This clone was picked up a small number of times. The chain joins TRBV7-2 to TRBJ1-1, with 8 nucleotides matching TRBD1. The CDR3 length is 15 residues. Germline values: CDR1 SGHTA, CDR2 FQGNSA. Losses at the gene ends were 7 bases for V and 2 bases for J; bases not matched to a gene: 9. The CDR3 coding sequence is TGTGCCAGCACCTTGGGGGACAGGCGAAACACTGAAGCTTTCTTT. Its protein is CASTLGDRRNTEAFF.

This rearrangement joins TRBV2 to TRBJ1-5, with a tentative D call TRBD1 (5 bases). With 5 bases removed from V and 5 bases from J, the gap between germline ends came to 13 bases. Germline values: CDR1 SNHLY, CDR2 FYNNEI. This CDR3 contains 14 residues. This CDR3 is CASSPTGVHQPQHF. CDR3 in DNA: TGTGCCAGCAGTCCCACGGGGGTTCATCAGCCCCAGCATTTT.

This clone has a single count. One junction end does not reproduce the germline sequence, and a read error may be involved. The J gene is TRBJ1-4, the V gene TRBV28; 9 positions agree with TRBD1. The germline V gene encodes CDR1 MDHEN and CDR2 SYDVKM. This CDR3 spans 13 amino acids. The CDR3 coding sequence is TGTGCCAGCAGTCCCTACCGGGGACAGGGTGTAATTTTT. Amino acids: CASSPYRGQGVIF.

The chain joins TRBV4-2 to TRBJ2-6, with TRBD1 identical over 8 bases. Per the germline V gene, CDR1 is LGHNA and CDR2 is YNFKEQ. V gave up 5 bases and J gave up 2 bases; unmatched junction bases: 5. This CDR3 has 16 amino acids. The DNA of the CDR3 is TGTGCCAGCAGCAAACGACAGGGGCCTGGGGCCAACGTCCTGACTTTC. This translates into CASSKRQGPGANVLTF.

This clone was counted many times. This sequence joins TRBV29-1 and TRBJ2-7; 11 bases are a match to TRBD2. The CDR3 runs to 13 residues. J gave up 5 bases and V 7 bases, and 7 bases lay outside the gene matches. Germline CDR1 is SQVTM and CDR2 is ANQGSEA. This CDR3 is CSAKLAGADEQYF. CDR3 coding DNA: TGCAGCGCCAAACTAGCGGGAGCCGACGAGCAGTACTTC.

This chain links TRBV27 with TRBJ2-5, with a weak D call TRBD1 (5 bases). Trimming shortened V by 5 bases and J by 5 bases, and 12 bases separated the two germline ends. Germline CDR1 is MNHEY and CDR2 is SMNVEV (reference sequence). This CDR3 has 13 residues. CDR3 sequence: CASSRKGRETQYF. CDR3 coding DNA: TGTGCCAGCAGTAGGAAGGGGCGCGAGACCCAGTACTTC.

V usage is TRBV7-9 and J usage is TRBJ2-2, with TRBD2 as a possible D gene (6 bases). CDR1 is SEHNR and CDR2 is FQNEAQ in the germline V gene (reference sequence). Between the trimmed V and J ends, which lost 5 bases and 1 base, there was a span of 8 bases. The CDR3 extends over 14 amino acids. The DNA of the CDR3 is TGTGCCAGCAGCCTTAGCGGGAACACCGGGGAGCTGTTTTTT. This translates into CASSLSGNTGELFF.

The J gene is TRBJ2-5, the V gene TRBV29-1; a possible D gene is TRBD2 (6 bases). The CDR3 totals 12 residues. Germline V lookup: CDR1 SQVTM, CDR2 ANQGSEA. Between the trimmed V and J ends, which lost 8 bases and 1 base, there was a span of 11 bases. This CDR3 is CSSAGSQETQYF. CDR3 nucleotide sequence: TGCAGCTCAGCGGGCAGCCAAGAGACCCAGTACTTC.

This clone appeared a few times. V is TRBV6-1 and J is TRBJ1-1; D gene ambiguous. This CDR3 comprises 11 residues. The V gene lost 6 bases and the J gene lost 8 bases, with 10 bases spanning the gap. CDR1 is MNHNS and CDR2 is SASEGT in the germline V gene. Here the CDR3 reads CASRSVLEAFF. The CDR3 nucleotides are TGTGCCAGCAGATCGGTTTTGGAAGCTTTCTTT.

The chain has TRBV28 and TRBJ2-1; tentative D call: TRBD2 (6 bases). The CDR3 totals 12 residues. The germline gives CDR1 MDHEN, CDR2 SYDVKM. V shed 6 bases and J shed 15 bases, with 18 bases lying between them. In DNA form, the CDR3 reads TGTGCCAGCAGCCCTGCCGGGACTTTTCCGTTCTTC. Protein product: CASSPAGTFPFF.

The chain has TRBV10-3 and TRBJ1-1; D may be TRBD1 (6 bases). Germline V gene sequence: CDR1 ENHRY, CDR2 SYGVKD. Trimming left V 6 bases short and J 3 bases short, with 14 bases between. The CDR3 runs to 14 residues. The CDR3 spells CAISLQGMDTEAFF. Written as DNA, the CDR3 is TGTGCCATCAGCCTACAGGGAATGGACACTGAAGCTTTCTTT.

This chain connects TRBV7-2 to TRBJ2-5; 10 bases fit TRBD2. The CDR3 consists of 14 residues. Germline V lookup: CDR1 SGHTA, CDR2 FQGNSA. J was trimmed by 9 bases and V by 0 bases; bases with no gene match: 4. CDR3 region: CASSLAGLAGAQYF. In DNA, the CDR3 is TGTGCCAGCAGCTTAGCGGGGCTAGCGGGAGCCCAGTACTTC.

This clone was counted between two and nine times. The J gene is TRBJ1-1, the V gene TRBV7-6; the D gene is possibly TRBD1 (6 bases). CDR1 SGHVS and CDR2 FNYEAQ come from the germline V gene. V was pared by 5 bases and J by 1 base, with 8 bases between. The CDR3 covers 13 residues. The CDR3 coding sequence is TGTGCCAGCAGCCGACAGGAGAACACTGAAGCTTTCTTT. Amino acids: CASSRQENTEAFF.

This clone has more than one count but fewer than ten. The chain joins TRBV28 to TRBJ1-1; TRBD1 aligns across 8 bases. The trim removed 5 bases at V and 1 base at J, leaving 12 bases unmatched. Germline values: CDR1 MDHEN, CDR2 SYDVKM. CDR3 size: 17 residues. CDR3 coding DNA: TGTGCCAGCAGTCCACCAATGGGGACAGGCGGGAACACTGAAGCTTTCTTT. Translated, it gives CASSPPMGTGGNTEAFF.

This clone was recorded a few times. Other DNA variants within this sample encode the same CDR3. V is TRBV28 and J is TRBJ2-7; no clear D gene. Per germline, CDR1 MDHEN and CDR2 SYDVKM. V was clipped by 6 bases and J by 0 bases, with 6 bases between them. The CDR3 consists of 12 residues. CDR3 DNA sequence: TGTGCCAGCAGCTTTAGCTCCTACGAGCAGTACTTC. Its protein product is CASSFSSYEQYF.

V gene TRBV9 combines with J gene TRBJ2-2; possible D gene TRBD2, 5 bases. The CDR3 totals 14 residues. CDR1 and CDR2 from the germline V gene are SGDLS and YYNGEE. Trimming stripped 4 bases from V and 4 bases from J, with 11 bases between. CDR3 DNA: TGTGCCAGCAGCCATGATCGGGGCACCGGGGAGCTGTTTTTT. This encodes CASSHDRGTGELFF.

This clone was found a few times. This rearrangement joins TRBV10-3 to TRBJ2-7; 8 positions match TRBD1. V was clipped by 6 bases and J by 8 bases; unmatched bases: 12. There are 14 residues in the CDR3. CDR1 is ENHRY and CDR2 is SYGVKD in the germline V gene. This CDR3 reads CAIRDGTGSFKQYF. The CDR3 nucleotides are TGTGCCATCAGGGACGGGACAGGAAGTTTCAAGCAGTACTTC.

The rearrangement links TRBV19 to TRBJ1-5; 7 nucleotides agree with TRBD1. This CDR3 region has 15 residues. V shed 5 bases and J 6 bases; nucleotides not matched to a gene: 10. CDR1 is LNHDA and CDR2 is SQIVND in the germline V gene (reference sequence). CDR3 DNA sequence: TGTGCCAGTAGTCCGGGAGGGGGCGCGATTCAGCCCCAGCATTTT. It encodes CASSPGGGAIQPQHF.

This clone was detected only a few times. This chain uses TRBV7-3 with TRBJ2-2, with D possibly TRBD1 on 5 matching bases. V shed 5 bases and J shed 0 bases, with 7 bases lying between them. CDR1 and CDR2 from the germline V gene are SGHTA and FQGTGA. This CDR3 contains 14 residues. In DNA, the CDR3 is TGTGCCAGCAGCACACAGGCGAACACCGGGGAGCTGTTTTTT. It encodes CASSTQANTGELFF. The whole variable domain, remainder taken from reference TRBV7-3 and TRBJ2-2, is GAGVSQTPSNKVTEKGKYVELRCDPISGHTALYWYRQSLGQGPEFLIYFQGTGAADDSGLPNDRFFAVRPEGSVSTLKIQRTERGDSAVYLCASSTQANTGELFFGEGSRLTVL.

This clone was detected a few times. The chain has TRBV5-4 and TRBJ2-1; 14 bases line up with TRBD2. Trimming took 4 bases from V and 13 from J; bases not matched to a gene: 4. Germline-derived CDR1 and CDR2 are SGHNT and YYREEE (reference sequence). CDR3 length: 13 residues. The chain's CDR3 is CASSPGLAGAQFF. CDR3 nucleotides: TGTGCCAGCAGCCCGGGACTAGCGGGAGCCCAGTTCTTC.

The chain combines TRBV28 with TRBJ2-7; 8 bases map to TRBD1. The CDR3 covers 14 residues. Germline trimming cut 8 bases from V and 5 bases from J; bases unmatched to any gene: 11. The germline V gene encodes CDR1 MDHEN and CDR2 SYDVKM. The CDR3 nucleotides read TGTGCCAGCCTCCCGGGACAGGATCTCCACGAGCAGTACTTC. Translation gives CASLPGQDLHEQYF.